This T cell receptor beta chain originates from a study of T cell clonotyping in hematopoietic cell transplantation. This clone came up a few times. Its antigen is not identified. Study-level results: Few recipient clonotypes overlapped donors; over 95% were de novo at given depth. No sorting was done, leaving CD4 and CD8 contributions mixed. After transplant, recipient diversity fell while pathologically expanded clonotypes grew through day 180. Graft donor and pretransplant recipient Inverse Simpson Index values predicted broader posttransplant TCR diversity.

The table came from immunoSEQ multiplex PCR; TCRdb's copy has only in-frame clones and leaves some out. The sample holds 15,000 to 20,000 clones; more than 60% are singletons and the top ten take roughly 15%. Material: peripheral blood mononuclear cells. This sequence was found in a man in his sixties in good health. Some clones in this sample may be carry-over from other donors' samples.

CDR3 coding DNA: TGTGCCAGCAGCAAGGGACTAGCGGGTTATACGCAGTATTTT. The encoded protein is CASSKGLAGYTQYF. V gene TRBV5-6 combines with J gene TRBJ2-3, with TRBD2 matching 12 bases. V gave up 4 bases and J gave up 7 bases; unmatched junction bases: 4. The CDR3 spans 14 residues. The germline gives CDR1 SGHDT, CDR2 YYEEEE.